These T cell receptor beta chains were read from a single sample in a study of cytomegalovirus exposure and HLA in healthy donors. Clones were read by immunoSEQ multiplex PCR, and TCRdb kept only the in-frame ones, dropping some. The repertoire holds fewer than 150,000 clones, approximately 80% seen once, with roughly 1.2% in the top ten. The sequencing input was PBMCs. The receptors derive from a man aged 50 to 60 in good health and CMV-seronegative. The CDR3 runs from the conserved cysteine through the conserved F or W. The order of the fields is J gene, V gene, D gene, clone size, CDR3 DNA, CDR3 protein. A D gene is named only where the DNA matches it firmly. Size values are once, few and many counts, or a class for expanded clones, and some rows have none.

j_call: TRBJ2-7; v_call: TRBV28; d_call: TRBD1; clone_size: once; cdr3_nt: TGTGCCAGCAGTTCGACAGGGGGCAGGTACGAGCAGTACTTC; cdr3_aa: CASSSTGGRYEQYF
j_call: TRBJ2-7; v_call: TRBV28; d_call: NA; clone_size: NA; cdr3_nt: TGTGCCAGCAGCCCCGCCCCCGGGACACTCTACGAGCAGTACTTC; cdr3_aa: CASSPAPGTLYEQYF
j_call: TRBJ2-2; v_call: TRBV27; d_call: NA; clone_size: NA; cdr3_nt: TGTGCCAGCAGACTTGGAGGTACGAACACCGGGGAGCTGTTTTTT; cdr3_aa: CASRLGGTNTGELFF
j_call: TRBJ2-3; v_call: TRBV5-4; d_call: TRBD2; clone_size: NA; cdr3_nt: TGTGCCAGCAGCGTAAGACTAGCGGGAGTTGGAGATACGCAGTATTTT; cdr3_aa: CASSVRLAGVGDTQYF
j_call: TRBJ1-1; v_call: TRBV7-3; d_call: TRBD1; clone_size: few; cdr3_nt: TGTGCCAGCAGCCGAGGGACAGGGAAGAACACTGAAGCTTTCTTT; cdr3_aa: CASSRGTGKNTEAFF
j_call: TRBJ2-2; v_call: TRBV5-1; d_call: NA; clone_size: NA; cdr3_nt: TGCGCCAGCAGCAACAGGGATACCGGGGAGCTGTTTTTT; cdr3_aa: CASSNRDTGELFF
j_call: TRBJ2-3; v_call: TRBV27; d_call: TRBD2; clone_size: NA; cdr3_nt: TGTGCCAGCAGTTCGGGGACTAGCGGGGCTAAGCAGTATTTT; cdr3_aa: CASSSGTSGAKQYF
j_call: TRBJ1-2; v_call: TRBV4-1; d_call: NA; clone_size: NA; cdr3_nt: TGCGCCAGCAGCCAAGATCCTGCCGGCAGGGGCAGCTATGGCTACACCTTC; cdr3_aa: CASSQDPAGRGSYGYTF
j_call: TRBJ2-7; v_call: TRBV19; d_call: TRBD1; clone_size: NA; cdr3_nt: TGTGCCAGTAGTACGACAGGGGGTGGAACCTACGAGCAGTACTTC; cdr3_aa: CASSTTGGGTYEQYF
j_call: TRBJ2-7; v_call: TRBV4-3; d_call: NA; clone_size: once; cdr3_nt: TGCGCCAGCAGCCAAGGTAGAGACTACGAGCAGTACTTC; cdr3_aa: CASSQGRDYEQYF
j_call: TRBJ2-7; v_call: TRBV6-6; d_call: TRBD2; clone_size: NA; cdr3_nt: TGTGCCAGCAGTTACTCGGGGCGGGAGTACGAGCAGTACTTC; cdr3_aa: CASSYSGREYEQYF
j_call: TRBJ2-2; v_call: TRBV21-1; d_call: NA; clone_size: NA; cdr3_nt: TGTGCCAGCAGCAAGCTTGGGAATGGGGGAGGGCCTTCCGGGGAGCTGTTTTTT; cdr3_aa: CASSKLGNGGGPSGELFF
j_call: TRBJ2-7; v_call: TRBV5-4; d_call: TRBD1; clone_size: NA; cdr3_nt: TGTGCCAGCAGCGAGGGACAGGGGGCTACTTACGAGCAGTACTTC; cdr3_aa: CASSEGQGATYEQYF
j_call: TRBJ2-3; v_call: TRBV10-3; d_call: TRBD2; clone_size: NA; cdr3_nt: TGTGCCATCAGTGAGCCGGGACTAGCTAGCACAGATACGCAGTATTTT; cdr3_aa: CAISEPGLASTDTQYF
j_call: TRBJ2-1; v_call: TRBV7-8; d_call: TRBD1; clone_size: NA; cdr3_nt: TGTGCCAGCAGCCTCCGACAGGGGGGGGACAATGAGCAGTTCTTC; cdr3_aa: CASSLRQGGDNEQFF
j_call: TRBJ1-2; v_call: TRBV7-2; d_call: NA; clone_size: few; cdr3_nt: TGTGCCAGCAGCCTCTCCGGGGGAAGGGGCTACACCTTC; cdr3_aa: CASSLSGGRGYTF
j_call: TRBJ2-5; v_call: TRBV7-9; d_call: NA; clone_size: few; cdr3_nt: TGTGCCAGCAGCTTAGGAATGCGGGGAAAGACCCAGTACTTC; cdr3_aa: CASSLGMRGKTQYF
j_call: TRBJ2-7; v_call: TRBV10-3; d_call: TRBD1; clone_size: few; cdr3_nt: TGTGCCACCAGCCGGGACAGGGGTTCCTACGAGCAGTACTTC; cdr3_aa: CATSRDRGSYEQYF
j_call: TRBJ2-5; v_call: TRBV18; d_call: NA; clone_size: NA; cdr3_nt: TGTGCCAGCCGCTTCACAGGGGAGACCCAGTACTTC; cdr3_aa: CASRFTGETQYF
j_call: TRBJ2-2; v_call: TRBV18; d_call: TRBD1; clone_size: NA; cdr3_nt: TGTGCCAGCTCACCTCTCGACAGGGGGCTGGGTGGGGAGCTGCTTTTT; cdr3_aa: CASSPLDRGLGGELLF
j_call: TRBJ1-5; v_call: TRBV7-9; d_call: NA; clone_size: NA; cdr3_nt: TGTGCCAGCAGCTTAGACCAGGGGTATAGCAATCAGCCCCAGCATTTT; cdr3_aa: CASSLDQGYSNQPQHF
j_call: TRBJ1-4; v_call: TRBV30; d_call: TRBD1; clone_size: few; cdr3_nt: TGTGCCTGGAGGGGGACAGGGGGAAATGAAAAACTGTTTTTT; cdr3_aa: CAWRGTGGNEKLFF
j_call: TRBJ2-7; v_call: TRBV7-9; d_call: TRBD2; clone_size: NA; cdr3_nt: TGTGCCAGCAGCTCACTGCGGGAGGGGACCTACGAGCAGTACTTC; cdr3_aa: CASSSLREGTYEQYF
j_call: TRBJ1-6; v_call: TRBV7-2; d_call: NA; clone_size: NA; cdr3_nt: TGTGCCAGCAGCTTAGGACGTAGGGGCGGAAATTCACCCCTCCACTTT; cdr3_aa: CASSLGRRGGNSPLHF
j_call: TRBJ2-3; v_call: TRBV5-1; d_call: NA; clone_size: NA; cdr3_nt: TGCGCCAGCAGCCTCCGGGGTATCACAGATACGCAGTATTTT; cdr3_aa: CASSLRGITDTQYF
j_call: TRBJ1-2; v_call: TRBV6-1; d_call: TRBD1; clone_size: NA; cdr3_nt: TGTGCCAGCAGTTCCGGACAGGGGGCTTTCTATGGCTACACCTTC; cdr3_aa: CASSSGQGAFYGYTF
j_call: TRBJ2-2; v_call: TRBV7-9; d_call: TRBD1; clone_size: NA; cdr3_nt: TGTGCCAGCAGCGCCAGACAGGGGTCGAACACCGGGGAGCTGTTTTTT; cdr3_aa: CASSARQGSNTGELFF
j_call: TRBJ2-3; v_call: TRBV7-9; d_call: TRBD1; clone_size: NA; cdr3_nt: TGTGCCAGCAGCTCCAGGGACAGGCGCACAGATACGCAGTATTTT; cdr3_aa: CASSSRDRRTDTQYF
j_call: TRBJ2-1; v_call: TRBV7-9; d_call: TRBD2; clone_size: NA; cdr3_nt: TGTGCCAGCAGCTTTAGAGCGGGAGGCTCAGATGAGCAGTTCTTC; cdr3_aa: CASSFRAGGSDEQFF
j_call: TRBJ2-3; v_call: TRBV5-6; d_call: TRBD1; clone_size: NA; cdr3_nt: TGTGCCAGCAGCTCGGACAGGGGTTTGACAGATACGCAGTATTTT; cdr3_aa: CASSSDRGLTDTQYF
j_call: TRBJ1-3; v_call: TRBV5-1; d_call: NA; clone_size: NA; cdr3_nt: TGCGCCAGCAGGGTCAGACAGAGCTCTGGAAACACCATATATTTT; cdr3_aa: CASRVRQSSGNTIYF
j_call: TRBJ2-3; v_call: TRBV7-9; d_call: TRBD2; clone_size: NA; cdr3_nt: TGTGCCAGCAGCCTAAGACTAGCGGGTCGGTGGGGGCAGTATTTT; cdr3_aa: CASSLRLAGRWGQYF
j_call: TRBJ2-3; v_call: TRBV5-1; d_call: NA; clone_size: NA; cdr3_nt: TGCGCCAGCAGCCAGGCGGATACGCAGTATTTT; cdr3_aa: CASSQADTQYF
j_call: TRBJ1-5; v_call: TRBV7-9; d_call: TRBD1; clone_size: NA; cdr3_nt: TGTGCCAGCAGCACTGGGACAGGATTAGGGACACAGCCCCAGCATTTT; cdr3_aa: CASSTGTGLGTQPQHF
j_call: TRBJ2-1; v_call: TRBV28; d_call: TRBD2; clone_size: NA; cdr3_nt: TGTGCCAGCAGTTCCAGTAGCGGGAGCTACAATGAGCAGTTCTTC; cdr3_aa: CASSSSSGSYNEQFF
j_call: TRBJ2-7; v_call: TRBV6-1; d_call: TRBD2; clone_size: NA; cdr3_nt: TGTGTCAGCAGTGCCGCCGGGACTAGCGGGAGCTACGAGCAGTACTTC; cdr3_aa: CVSSAAGTSGSYEQYF
j_call: TRBJ2-3; v_call: TRBV15; d_call: TRBD1; clone_size: NA; cdr3_nt: TGTGCCACCAGCCGATTCCATCCCCAGGGGGCGAAAGATACGCAGTATTTT; cdr3_aa: CATSRFHPQGAKDTQYF
j_call: TRBJ1-4; v_call: TRBV5-1; d_call: TRBD1; clone_size: NA; cdr3_nt: TGCGCCAGCAGCTTATTTGGGACAGGGGGTAATGAAAAACTGTTTTTT; cdr3_aa: CASSLFGTGGNEKLFF
j_call: TRBJ1-5; v_call: TRBV7-9; d_call: NA; clone_size: few; cdr3_nt: TGTGCCAGCAGCTTAGACAGGCTTGACAATCAGCCCCAGCATTTT; cdr3_aa: CASSLDRLDNQPQHF
j_call: TRBJ2-2; v_call: TRBV28; d_call: TRBD2; clone_size: NA; cdr3_nt: TGTGCCAGCAGTGGACTAGCCTTGGGAACCGGGGAGCTGTTTTTT; cdr3_aa: CASSGLALGTGELFF
j_call: TRBJ2-3; v_call: TRBV5-4; d_call: NA; clone_size: once; cdr3_nt: TGTGCCAGCTCCATTACGGGGATAGGCGATACGCAGTATTTT; cdr3_aa: CASSITGIGDTQYF
j_call: TRBJ1-2; v_call: TRBV10-3; d_call: NA; clone_size: NA; cdr3_nt: TGTGCCATCAGTGCAAAGGACAGTGCCGATGGCTACACCTTC; cdr3_aa: CAISAKDSADGYTF
j_call: TRBJ2-7; v_call: TRBV15; d_call: TRBD2; clone_size: NA; cdr3_nt: TGTGCCACCAGCACTACCGGGACTAGCGGGAACGTGCAGTACTTC; cdr3_aa: CATSTTGTSGNVQYF
j_call: TRBJ1-4; v_call: TRBV19; d_call: NA; clone_size: once; cdr3_nt: TGTGCCAGTAGTGGGAGAACGACTAATGAAAAACTGTTTTTT; cdr3_aa: CASSGRTTNEKLFF
j_call: TRBJ2-5; v_call: TRBV11-3; d_call: TRBD1; clone_size: NA; cdr3_nt: TGTGCCAGCAGTAAGACAGGGGAGGCACAGACCCAGTACTTC; cdr3_aa: CASSKTGEAQTQYF
j_call: TRBJ1-5; v_call: TRBV10-3; d_call: NA; clone_size: NA; cdr3_nt: TGTGCCATCAAAGGGGGGGCCAATCAGCCCCAGCATTTT; cdr3_aa: CAIKGGANQPQHF
j_call: TRBJ2-3; v_call: TRBV10-3; d_call: TRBD2; clone_size: NA; cdr3_nt: TGTGCCATCAGTAACCGGGGGGGAGGCAGCACAGATACGCAGTATTTT; cdr3_aa: CAISNRGGGSTDTQYF
j_call: TRBJ2-7; v_call: TRBV28; d_call: TRBD1; clone_size: NA; cdr3_nt: TGTGCCACCACAGGGGGACCAACGGAGGAGTACTTC; cdr3_aa: CATTGGPTEEYF
j_call: TRBJ2-1; v_call: TRBV7-9; d_call: TRBD1; clone_size: NA; cdr3_nt: TGTGCCAGCAGCCCTCCATGGGACAGGGGGCAGACTGAGCAGTTCTTC; cdr3_aa: CASSPPWDRGQTEQFF
j_call: TRBJ2-1; v_call: TRBV6-5; d_call: TRBD2; clone_size: once; cdr3_nt: TGTGCCAGCAGAAATAGCGGGAGGCCCAACAATGAGCAGTTCTTC; cdr3_aa: CASRNSGRPNNEQFF
j_call: TRBJ2-5; v_call: TRBV27; d_call: TRBD2; clone_size: NA; cdr3_nt: TGTGCCAGCAGTCCCGGACTAGCGTTGGGCCTAGAGACCCAGTACTTC; cdr3_aa: CASSPGLALGLETQYF
j_call: TRBJ2-1; v_call: TRBV11-2; d_call: NA; clone_size: NA; cdr3_nt: TGTGCCAGCAGCTCCCCCTATCCCCTCGGGAGTTGGTATGAGCAGTTCTTC; cdr3_aa: CASSSPYPLGSWYEQFF
j_call: TRBJ2-7; v_call: TRBV25-1; d_call: TRBD1; clone_size: few; cdr3_nt: TGTGCCAGCAGTGGGACAGGAAGGTCCTACGAGCAGTACTTC; cdr3_aa: CASSGTGRSYEQYF
j_call: TRBJ2-5; v_call: TRBV5-1; d_call: NA; clone_size: NA; cdr3_nt: TGCGCCAGCAGCTTGGCACTAGCCCGAGAGACCCAGTACTTC; cdr3_aa: CASSLALARETQYF